The following is a T cell receptor (beta chain) sequence with its context. Its cognate antigen is unknown. Generation of cDNA took place in eight separate reactions per sample. TCRdb reprocessed the 5' RACE reads, with one entry per CDR3 protein and no DNA. This sample's clone table lists around 450,000 distinct CDR3 sequences. Germline V gives CDR1 SGHRS, CDR2 YFSETQ. CDR3 length: 15 residues. This specimen comes from a study of monozygotic twins with inflammatory bowel disease. General study findings and limits: The data did not back a single strong IBD-associated clonotype or signal.

This chain uses TRBV5-1 with TRBJ2-3; TCRdb selects TRBD1, and the lack of DNA leaves this call unchecked. This clonotype was sampled from a human donor with ulcerative colitis or Crohn's disease, or a healthy co-twin of an affected twin (not recorded which). Specimen: blood. CDR3 protein: CASSWTGVSTDTQYF.